This T cell receptor beta chain originates from a study of cytomegalovirus exposure and HLA in healthy donors. Overall study findings and caveats: Later analysis associated a missense DCLRE1C variant with TCR beta V- and J-gene trimming.

PCR was performed using 60 Vbeta and 13 Jbeta primers. This table comes from immunoSEQ multiplex PCR, and its TCRdb copy is limited to in-frame clones, with some not included. This table holds more than 100,000 clones. As for this clone: The antigen is not known.

Germline CDR1 and CDR2: SGHTA and FQGNSA. The length of the CDR3 is 16 residues. Trimming removed 3 bases from V and 0 bases from J, with 9 bases in between. Sequenced: PBMCs. The origin of this receptor is a woman aged 40 to 50 in good health and CMV-seronegative. The J gene is TRBJ1-6, the V gene TRBV7-2; no reliable D call. The CDR3 reads CASSFRVSSYNSPLHF. CDR3 nucleotides: TGTGCCAGCAGCTTCCGAGTAAGCTCCTATAATTCACCCCTCCACTTT.